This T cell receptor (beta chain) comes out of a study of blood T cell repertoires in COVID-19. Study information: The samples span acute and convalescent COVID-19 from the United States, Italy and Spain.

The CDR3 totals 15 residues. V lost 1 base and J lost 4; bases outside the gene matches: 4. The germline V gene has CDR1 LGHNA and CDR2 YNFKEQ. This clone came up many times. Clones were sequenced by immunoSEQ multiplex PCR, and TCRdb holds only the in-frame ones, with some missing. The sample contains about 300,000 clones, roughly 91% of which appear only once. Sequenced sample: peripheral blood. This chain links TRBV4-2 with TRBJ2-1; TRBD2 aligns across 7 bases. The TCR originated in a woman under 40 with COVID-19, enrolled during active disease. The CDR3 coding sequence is TGTGCCAGCAGCCAAGCGGCGGGGGATTACAATGAGCAGTTCTTC. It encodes CASSQAAGDYNEQFF.